These T cell receptor beta chains were read from a single sample in a study of OX40 agonist ivuxolimab in advanced cancers. Produced via immunoSEQ multiplex PCR; TCRdb's table is partial and in-frame only. The sample records 45,000 to 50,000 clones, roughly 81% being singletons. The sequences come from CD4+ or CD8+ T cells sorted from blood, collected in a trial of the OX40 agonist ivuxolimab. These receptors were taken from an adult with an advanced solid tumor such as melanoma, head and neck, liver or kidney cancer. CDR3s include the opening cysteine and the closing phenylalanine or tryptophan. The order of the fields is clone size, J gene, V gene, D gene, CDR3 protein, CDR3 DNA. D genes are given only for firm matches. Clone size is given for some rows only: seen once, a few or many times, or a class if the clone is expanded.

clone size: NA
J gene: TRBJ2-1
V gene: TRBV13
D gene: NA
CDR3 protein: CASSLIQGAYNEQFF
CDR3 DNA: TGTGCCAGCAGCTTAATTCAGGGAGCGTACAATGAGCAGTTCTTC

clone size: NA
J gene: TRBJ1-2
V gene: TRBV29-1
D gene: NA
CDR3 protein: CSVEVLDRTF
CDR3 DNA: TGCAGCGTTGAGGTGTTAGATCGGACCTTC

clone size: NA
J gene: TRBJ1-2
V gene: TRBV2
D gene: NA
CDR3 protein: CASSEAFYGYTF
CDR3 DNA: TGTGCCAGCAGTGAGGCCTTCTATGGCTACACCTTC

clone size: NA
J gene: TRBJ2-1
V gene: TRBV2
D gene: TRBD2
CDR3 protein: CASSEAGRGRESYNEQFF
CDR3 DNA: TGTGCCAGCAGTGAAGCGGGGAGAGGGAGGGAGTCCTACAATGAGCAGTTCTTC

clone size: once
J gene: TRBJ2-5
V gene: TRBV7-2
D gene: NA
CDR3 protein: CASSLNQGGETQYF
CDR3 DNA: TGTGCCAGCAGCTTAAACCAGGGCGGAGAGACCCAGTACTTC

clone size: NA
J gene: TRBJ2-5
V gene: TRBV7-9
D gene: TRBD2
CDR3 protein: CASSQGTSGVQETQYF
CDR3 DNA: TGTGCCAGCAGCCAGGGGACTAGCGGAGTACAAGAGACCCAGTACTTC

clone size: NA
J gene: TRBJ1-2
V gene: TRBV6-1
D gene: NA
CDR3 protein: CASSDGPDDNYGYTF
CDR3 DNA: TGTGCCAGCAGTGATGGTCCAGATGATAACTATGGCTACACCTTC

clone size: NA
J gene: TRBJ2-7
V gene: TRBV5-1
D gene: TRBD2
CDR3 protein: CASSLTLAGGAYEQYF
CDR3 DNA: TGCGCCAGCAGCTTGACCCTAGCGGGAGGCGCCTACGAGCAGTACTTC

clone size: few
J gene: TRBJ2-5
V gene: TRBV7-2
D gene: NA
CDR3 protein: CASSLGSLSGQETQYF
CDR3 DNA: TGTGCCAGCAGCTTAGGTAGTCTTAGCGGCCAAGAGACCCAGTACTTC

clone size: NA
J gene: TRBJ1-2
V gene: TRBV10-1
D gene: NA
CDR3 protein: CASGALKDGYTF
CDR3 DNA: TGCGCCAGTGGGGCTTTAAAGGATGGCTACACCTTC

clone size: NA
J gene: TRBJ2-7
V gene: TRBV4-1
D gene: NA
CDR3 protein: CASSQDTDLYEQYF
CDR3 DNA: TGTGCCAGCAGCCAAGACACCGACCTCTACGAGCAGTACTTC

clone size: few
J gene: TRBJ1-1
V gene: TRBV30
D gene: NA
CDR3 protein: CAWSVYTEAFF
CDR3 DNA: TGTGCCTGGAGTGTGTACACTGAAGCTTTCTTT

clone size: few
J gene: TRBJ1-5
V gene: TRBV7-2
D gene: NA
CDR3 protein: CASSAGRDQPQHF
CDR3 DNA: TGTGCCAGCAGCGCCGGGAGAGATCAGCCCCAGCATTTT

clone size: few
J gene: TRBJ2-6
V gene: TRBV11-2
D gene: TRBD2
CDR3 protein: CASSSVIAGGLSGANVLTF
CDR3 DNA: TGTGCCAGCAGCTCCGTTATAGCGGGAGGGCTCTCTGGGGCCAACGTCCTGACTTTC

clone size: NA
J gene: TRBJ2-7
V gene: TRBV5-1
D gene: NA
CDR3 protein: CASSLQGRGYLSEQYF
CDR3 DNA: TGCGCCAGCAGCTTGCAGGGCAGGGGCTACTTGAGCGAGCAGTACTTC

clone size: NA
J gene: TRBJ2-1
V gene: TRBV6-1
D gene: NA
CDR3 protein: CASIPSYRANEQFF
CDR3 DNA: TGTGCCAGCATCCCTAGCTACCGTGCGAATGAGCAGTTCTTC

clone size: NA
J gene: TRBJ1-2
V gene: TRBV28
D gene: NA
CDR3 protein: CASREGFYGYTF
CDR3 DNA: TGTGCCAGCAGGGAGGGTTTCTATGGCTACACCTTC

clone size: few
J gene: TRBJ2-5
V gene: TRBV5-4
D gene: NA
CDR3 protein: CASSLGGSQETQYF
CDR3 DNA: TGTGCCAGCAGCTTGGGAGGGTCCCAAGAGACCCAGTACTTC

clone size: NA
J gene: TRBJ2-1
V gene: TRBV11-2
D gene: NA
CDR3 protein: CASSRGGPYNEQFF
CDR3 DNA: TGTGCCAGCAGTCGGGGAGGCCCCTACAATGAGCAGTTCTTC

clone size: NA
J gene: TRBJ2-7
V gene: TRBV7-9
D gene: NA
CDR3 protein: CASSSTAGTLISLEQYF
CDR3 DNA: TGTGCCAGCAGCTCAACTGCCGGGACCTTGATCTCTCTCGAGCAGTACTTC

clone size: NA
J gene: TRBJ1-1
V gene: TRBV4-1
D gene: NA
CDR3 protein: CASSQWRENTEAFF
CDR3 DNA: TGCGCCAGCAGCCAATGGCGCGAAAACACTGAAGCTTTCTTT

clone size: NA
J gene: TRBJ2-7
V gene: TRBV10-3
D gene: NA
CDR3 protein: CAISESPQTVYEQYF
CDR3 DNA: TGTGCCATCAGTGAGTCCCCTCAGACCGTTTACGAGCAGTACTTC

clone size: NA
J gene: TRBJ1-3
V gene: TRBV19
D gene: NA
CDR3 protein: CASSPPGSLRNTIYF
CDR3 DNA: TGTGCCAGTAGCCCTCCAGGGTCGCTGAGAAACACCATATATTTT

clone size: NA
J gene: TRBJ2-3
V gene: TRBV18
D gene: TRBD2
CDR3 protein: CASSTAGASDTQYF
CDR3 DNA: TGTGCCAGCTCCACAGCGGGAGCTTCAGATACGCAGTATTTT

clone size: few
J gene: TRBJ2-7
V gene: TRBV28
D gene: TRBD1
CDR3 protein: CASSLTGAEQYF
CDR3 DNA: TGTGCCAGCAGTTTGACAGGGGCCGAGCAGTACTTC

clone size: NA
J gene: TRBJ2-5
V gene: TRBV5-6
D gene: TRBD2
CDR3 protein: CASSLVGRDYPIGETQYF
CDR3 DNA: TGTGCCAGCAGCTTGGTCGGGCGGGACTACCCTATAGGGGAGACCCAGTACTTC

clone size: NA
J gene: TRBJ2-7
V gene: TRBV5-4
D gene: TRBD1
CDR3 protein: CASSSKDRGAYEQYF
CDR3 DNA: TGTGCCAGCAGCTCCAAGGACAGGGGAGCCTACGAGCAGTACTTC

clone size: NA
J gene: TRBJ1-4
V gene: TRBV5-5
D gene: TRBD1
CDR3 protein: CASSTRTGQTNEKLFF
CDR3 DNA: TGTGCCAGCAGTACTCGGACAGGACAGACTAATGAAAAACTGTTTTTT

clone size: NA
J gene: TRBJ1-1
V gene: TRBV10-2
D gene: TRBD1
CDR3 protein: CASSERILDRETFF
CDR3 DNA: TGCGCCAGCAGCGAGAGGATTTTGGACAGGGAGACTTTCTTT

clone size: NA
J gene: TRBJ1-2
V gene: TRBV2
D gene: NA
CDR3 protein: CASSEHYGYTF
CDR3 DNA: TGTGCCAGCAGTGAACACTATGGCTACACCTTC

clone size: NA
J gene: TRBJ2-3
V gene: TRBV25-1
D gene: TRBD2
CDR3 protein: CASSEGRGHTDTQYF
CDR3 DNA: TGTGCCAGCAGTGAAGGGAGGGGCCACACAGATACGCAGTATTTT

clone size: NA
J gene: TRBJ1-2
V gene: TRBV5-1
D gene: NA
CDR3 protein: CASSLSRGNYGYTF
CDR3 DNA: TGCGCCAGCAGCTTATCGAGGGGGAACTATGGCTACACCTTC

clone size: NA
J gene: TRBJ2-1
V gene: TRBV30
D gene: NA
CDR3 protein: CAWGVLELEQFF
CDR3 DNA: TGTGCCTGGGGGGTACTAGAGCTTGAGCAGTTCTTC

clone size: medium-sized
J gene: TRBJ1-4
V gene: TRBV7-6
D gene: NA
CDR3 protein: CASSLASSAPNEKLFF
CDR3 DNA: TGTGCCAGCAGCTTAGCAAGCAGCGCACCTAATGAAAAACTGTTTTTT

clone size: NA
J gene: TRBJ1-1
V gene: TRBV7-9
D gene: NA
CDR3 protein: CASSLDLAEAFF
CDR3 DNA: TGTGCCAGCAGCTTAGATTTGGCTGAAGCTTTCTTT

clone size: NA
J gene: TRBJ2-1
V gene: TRBV19
D gene: NA
CDR3 protein: CASSISRHGGNEQFF
CDR3 DNA: TGTGCCAGTAGTATTAGTCGCCACGGAGGTAATGAGCAGTTCTTC

clone size: NA
J gene: TRBJ2-7
V gene: TRBV10-3
D gene: NA
CDR3 protein: CAISDPGRDISKQYF
CDR3 DNA: TGTGCCATCAGTGACCCGGGCAGGGATATAAGCAAGCAGTACTTC

clone size: NA
J gene: TRBJ2-5
V gene: TRBV5-5
D gene: NA
CDR3 protein: CASSPDSSVTQYF
CDR3 DNA: TGTGCCAGCAGCCCGGACAGTAGCGTGACCCAGTACTTC

clone size: NA
J gene: TRBJ1-1
V gene: TRBV11-1
D gene: TRBD1
CDR3 protein: CASSSGQGSLTEAFF
CDR3 DNA: TGTGCCAGCAGCTCGGGACAGGGGAGTCTCACTGAAGCTTTCTTT

clone size: few
J gene: TRBJ2-1
V gene: TRBV4-1
D gene: TRBD1
CDR3 protein: CASSQGTGVYNEQFF
CDR3 DNA: TGCGCCAGCAGCCAGGGGACAGGAGTTTACAATGAGCAGTTCTTC

clone size: NA
J gene: TRBJ2-2
V gene: TRBV19
D gene: NA
CDR3 protein: CASSSGSSTGELFF
CDR3 DNA: TGTGCCAGTAGTTCCGGGAGCTCAACCGGGGAGCTGTTTTTT

clone size: NA
J gene: TRBJ1-5
V gene: TRBV19
D gene: NA
CDR3 protein: CASSTLGWGANQPQHF
CDR3 DNA: TGTGCCAGTAGTACGTTAGGTTGGGGGGCAAATCAGCCCCAGCATTTT

clone size: NA
J gene: TRBJ1-5
V gene: TRBV2
D gene: TRBD1
CDR3 protein: CASSWTGGNQPQHF
CDR3 DNA: TGTGCCAGCAGTTGGACAGGGGGCAATCAGCCCCAGCATTTT

clone size: NA
J gene: TRBJ1-1
V gene: TRBV9
D gene: NA
CDR3 protein: CASSAMPQGPTEAFF
CDR3 DNA: TGTGCCAGCAGCGCGATGCCTCAGGGTCCCACTGAAGCTTTCTTT

clone size: NA
J gene: TRBJ1-1
V gene: TRBV11-2
D gene: NA
CDR3 protein: CASTLRQDNTEAFF
CDR3 DNA: TGTGCCAGCACCCTCCGACAGGATAACACTGAAGCTTTCTTT